The rows below give T cell receptor beta chains drawn from one sample of a study of shared clonotypes between healthy human individuals. The assay was immunoSEQ multiplex PCR, and TCRdb's table has in-frame clones only and misses some. Of about 680,000 clones detected, about 91% appear once; the ten largest clones hold 20% to 25%. Sequencing input: naive CD8+ T cells sorted from blood. These TCRs come from a man aged 25-45 years in good health. The CDR3 runs from the conserved cysteine through the conserved F or W. The size of a clone is reported for some rows only, either as once, few or many, or as a class for expanded clones.

v_call	clone_size	j_call	cdr3_aa
TRBV7-9	NA	TRBJ1-1	CASSGQPNTEAFF
TRBV9	NA	TRBJ2-3	CASSSQGGASTDTQYF
TRBV6-5	NA	TRBJ2-6	CANLQGTGANVLTF
TRBV7-8	NA	TRBJ2-1	CASSLGFSSSLNEQFF
TRBV29-1	NA	TRBJ2-7	CSVRREDSYEQYF
TRBV4-2	NA	TRBJ2-7	CASSPRSPRISYEQYF
TRBV19	NA	TRBJ1-1	CASSSARNTEAFF
TRBV6-1	few	TRBJ2-7	CASSETGSYEQYF
TRBV28	NA	TRBJ2-7	CASSLELQGIRKEQYF
TRBV7-8	NA	TRBJ1-1	CASSYNMNTEAFF
TRBV29-1	NA	TRBJ2-7	CSVESGRRSYEQYF
TRBV27	NA	TRBJ2-7	CASSFDASGTYEQYF
TRBV7-9	NA	TRBJ2-7	CASSPRLNRGLEQYF
TRBV7-2	once	TRBJ2-3	CASSLLGGGYVDTQYF
TRBV5-1	NA	TRBJ2-5	CASSLDFIETVEETQYF
TRBV10-2	NA	TRBJ1-4	CASRERANNEKLFF